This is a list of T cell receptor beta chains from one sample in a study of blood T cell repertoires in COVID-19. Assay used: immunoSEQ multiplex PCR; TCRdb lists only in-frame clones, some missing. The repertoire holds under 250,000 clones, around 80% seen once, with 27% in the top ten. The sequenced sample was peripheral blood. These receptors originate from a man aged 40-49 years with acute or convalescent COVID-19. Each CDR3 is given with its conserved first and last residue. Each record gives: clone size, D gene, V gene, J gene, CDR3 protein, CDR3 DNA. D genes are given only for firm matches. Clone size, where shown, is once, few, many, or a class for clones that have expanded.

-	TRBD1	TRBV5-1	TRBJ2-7	CASSIVAGGQYEQYF	TGCGCCAGCAGCATTGTGGCAGGGGGCCAGTACGAGCAGTACTTC
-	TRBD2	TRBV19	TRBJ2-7	CASSIEVAGGPSYEQYF	TGTGCCAGTAGTATTGAGGTAGCGGGAGGGCCGTCCTACGAGCAGTACTTC
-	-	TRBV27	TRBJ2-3	CASIGANTDTQYF	TGTGCCAGCATAGGGGCGAACACAGATACGCAGTATTTT
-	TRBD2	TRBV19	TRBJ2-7	CASSPRTSGSYEQYF	TGTGCCAGTAGTCCTCGGACTAGCGGGAGCTACGAGCAGTACTTC
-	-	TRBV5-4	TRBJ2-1	CASSFLQPGGANEQFF	TGTGCCAGCAGCTTCCTTCAGCCCGGCGGGGCGAATGAGCAGTTCTTC
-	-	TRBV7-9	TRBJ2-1	CASSLPGEQFF	TGTGCCAGCAGCCTTCCGGGGGAGCAGTTCTTC
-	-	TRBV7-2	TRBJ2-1	CASSSGDLSSYNEQFF	TGTGCCAGCAGCTCAGGGGATCTGAGCTCCTACAATGAGCAGTTCTTC
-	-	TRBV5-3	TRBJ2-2	CVSHFPGSIDGELFF	TGTGTCTCCCATTTTCCGGGATCCATAGACGGGGAGCTGTTTTTT
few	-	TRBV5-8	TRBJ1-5	CASSWQGSNQPQHF	TGTGCCAGCAGCTGGCAGGGAAGCAATCAGCCCCAGCATTTT
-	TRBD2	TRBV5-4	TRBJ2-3	CASSSYLAGLADTQYF	TGTGCCAGCAGCTCATACTTAGCGGGATTGGCAGATACGCAGTATTTT
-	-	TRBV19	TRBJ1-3	CASHSGNTIYF	TGTGCCAGCCACTCTGGAAACACCATATATTTT
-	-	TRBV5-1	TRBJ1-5	CASSLGVSNQPQHF	TGCGCCAGCAGCTTAGGGGTGAGCAATCAGCCCCAGCATTTT
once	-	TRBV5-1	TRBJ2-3	CASSLTEGAKDTQYF	TGCGCCAGCAGCTTGACGGAGGGGGCGAAGGATACGCAGTATTTT
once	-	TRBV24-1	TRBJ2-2	CATSLSGNTGELFF	TGTGCCACCAGTCTCAGCGGGAACACCGGGGAGCTGTTTTTT
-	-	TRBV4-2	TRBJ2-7	CASSPDYYEQYF	TGTGCCAGCAGCCCAGATTACTACGAGCAGTACTTC
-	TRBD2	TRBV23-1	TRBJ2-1	CASSQAGGPCRFGGNEQFF	TGCGCCAGCAGTCAAGCGGGAGGGCCGTGTCGATTCGGTGGCAATGAGCAGTTCTTC
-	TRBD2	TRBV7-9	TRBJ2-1	CASSQRGLAGTNEQFF	TGTGCCAGCAGCCAAAGGGGACTAGCTGGCACCAATGAGCAGTTCTTC
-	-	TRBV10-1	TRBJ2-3	CASSESREWDTQYF	TGCGCCAGCAGTGAGTCCCGGGAGTGGGATACGCAGTATTTT
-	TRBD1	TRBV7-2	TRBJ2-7	CASSLRQGLYEQYF	TGTGCCAGCAGCCTACGACAGGGTTTATACGAGCAGTACTTC
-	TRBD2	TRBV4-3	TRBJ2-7	CASSQDGFSGRAAEQYF	TGCGCCAGCAGCCAAGATGGGTTTAGCGGGAGAGCCGCCGAGCAGTACTTC
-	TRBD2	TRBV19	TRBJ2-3	CASSISGGADTQYF	TGTGCCAGTAGTATCTCGGGAGGGGCAGATACGCAGTATTTT
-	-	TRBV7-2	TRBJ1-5	CASSSTGGYQPQHF	TGTGCCAGCAGCTCCACGGGGGGGTATCAGCCCCAGCATTTT
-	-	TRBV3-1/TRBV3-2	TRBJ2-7	CASSQVDSLYEQYF	TGTGCCAGCAGCCAAGTAGACAGCCTCTACGAGCAGTACTTC
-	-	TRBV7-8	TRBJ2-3	CASSQRTVYSTDTQYF	TGTGCCAGCAGCCAACGTACAGTATACTCCACAGATACGCAGTATTTT
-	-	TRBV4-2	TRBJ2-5	CASSQNDGFQETQYF	TGTGCCAGCAGCCAGAATGACGGGTTTCAAGAGACCCAGTACTTC
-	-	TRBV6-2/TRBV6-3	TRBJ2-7	CASSYPGIGDIYEQYF	TGTGCCAGCAGTTACCCCGGGATTGGGGACATCTACGAGCAGTACTTC